This entry describes one T cell receptor beta chain. In the study's own analysis: Reference gene primers were amplified, and this amplification served to estimate nucleated cell counts. The protocol was immunoSEQ multiplex PCR, while the TCRdb copy is restricted to in-frame clones and leaves out a portion. V, J and clone size reflect that table, while D and trimming were determined from the DNA. The data hold about 73,000 clones, with approximately 80% observed a single time. The CDR3 is made up of 14 amino acids. The V and J ends lost 4 bases and 1 base, in that order; junction bases with no gene match: 2. Germline V lookup: CDR1 SQVTM, CDR2 ANQGSEA. This record comes from a study of blood T cell repertoires in COVID-19. Study-level information: Researchers got acute and convalescent COVID-19 samples from the United States, Italy and Spain. T cells, B-cell-depleted T cells, or PBMCs supplied cDNA or gDNA.

The sample taken for sequencing was peripheral blood. The chain combines TRBV29-1 with TRBJ2-2, with TRBD2 matching over 8 bases. The TCR was taken from an elderly man with active or convalescent COVID-19. The DNA for the CDR3 is TGCAGCGTTGGTGCGGGAGGGAACACCGGGGAGCTGTTTTTT. This translates into CSVGAGGNTGELFF.